A single TCR beta chain is shown here with its context. The assay was immunoSEQ multiplex PCR, and TCRdb's table has in-frame clones only and misses some. Of 180,000 or so clones listed, approximately 86% are singletons. The data originate from a study of blood T cell repertoires in COVID-19. Background on the study: Acute and convalescent COVID-19 specimens originated in the United States, Italy and Spain. Nucleic acid was either cDNA or gDNA, and it came from T cells, B-cell-depleted T cells, or PBMCs.

CDR1 is MNHNY and CDR2 is SVGAGI in the germline V gene (reference sequence). Trimming at V came to 6 bases and at J to 6 bases, leaving 7 bases not matched to a gene. The CDR3 contains 15 residues. The sequence came from a man aged 18 to 30 with acute or convalescent COVID-19. The chain carries TRBV6-6 and TRBJ2-1, with 11 bases lining up with TRBD2. Input material: peripheral blood. DNA for the CDR3: TGTGCCAGCAGCCACGGACTAGCGGGTGTCAATGAGCAGTTCTTC. Its translation is CASSHGLAGVNEQFF.